This entry lists 10 T cell receptor beta chains sequenced from one sample in a study of T cells and Merkel cell carcinoma outcomes. Clones were sequenced by immunoSEQ multiplex PCR, and TCRdb holds only the in-frame ones, with some missing. Among 11,000 to 15,000 clones listed, about nine tenths were seen once. Sequencing was carried out using tumor tissue from Merkel cell carcinoma. All receptors derive from a human donor with Merkel cell carcinoma.

The chain couples TRBV28 to TRBJ1-2; D possibly corresponds to TRBD1 (5 bases). The V end was cut by 6 bases, the J end by 4 bases, with 18 bases between. CDR1 is MDHEN and CDR2 is SYDVKM in the germline V gene. The CDR3 sequence is 15 residues long. CDR3 DNA sequence: TGTGCCAGCAGGCCCGGGGCGCCCCTTATCTATGGCTACACCTTC. Its translation: CASRPGAPLIYGYTF.

This chain links TRBV12-5 with TRBJ1-1; D not resolved. The CDR3 is 13 residues long. From germline, CDR1 is LGHNT and CDR2 FRNRAP. Trimming cost V 6 bases and J 4 bases, with 12 bases left between them. CDR3 protein: CASGPTPGTEAFF. The CDR3 bases are TGTGCTAGTGGCCCCACCCCGGGCACTGAAGCTTTCTTT.

The chain carries TRBV4-1 and TRBJ1-2; possible D gene TRBD1, 6 bases. The CDR3 contains 17 residues. V gave up 4 bases and J gave up 0 bases, with 18 bases separating them. Looked up from germline, CDR1 is MGHRA and CDR2 is YSYEKL. The CDR3 here is CASSPGQTYPSNYGYTF. Written as DNA, the CDR3 is TGCGCCAGCAGCCCCGGACAGACCTATCCCTCTAACTATGGCTACACCTTC.

This clone occurred a few times. The J gene is TRBJ1-6, the V gene TRBV4-1; TRBD1 agrees at 7 bases. With V trimmed by 1 base and J by 9 bases, 12 bases remained unmatched. Germline loops: CDR1 MGHRA, CDR2 YSYEKL. The CDR3 has 17 amino acids. DNA of the CDR3: TGCGCCAGCAGCCAAGTCGCCCGGGGACAGCGGGGTTCACCCCTCCACTTT. This translates into CASSQVARGQRGSPLHF.

The J gene is TRBJ2-3, the V gene TRBV5-1; D is uncertain. V was trimmed by 1 base and J by 2 bases, leaving 20 bases between them. The CDR3 length is 18 residues. Germline V gene data show CDR1 as SGHRS and CDR2 as YFSETQ. This CDR3 reads CASSLTIQVRGVTDTQYF. The DNA for the CDR3 is TGCGCCAGCAGCTTGACCATCCAAGTGCGTGGGGTCACAGATACGCAGTATTTT.

Points on this clone: One end of the junction fails to match germline, which may point to a read error. The V gene is TRBV5-1, the J gene TRBJ1-2; TRBD1 is a possible D gene (6 bases). This CDR3 region has 16 residues. The germline CDR1 and CDR2 sequences are SGHRS and YFSETQ. The DNA of the CDR3 is TGCGCCAGCAGCTTGAGGGGGTTACTTCCTAACTATGGCTACACTTTC. As protein: CASSLRGLLPNYGYTF.

V gene TRBV2 combines with J gene TRBJ1-1, with 9 bases aligning to TRBD1. Germline V gene data show CDR1 as SNHLY and CDR2 as FYNNEI. The CDR3 totals 14 residues. The ends lost 7 bases at V and 5 bases at J; junction bases unmatched: 8. The CDR3 reads CASTDRGAGTEAFF. In nucleotides, the CDR3 is TGTGCCAGCACGGACAGGGGAGCGGGAACTGAAGCTTTCTTT.

The chain is built from TRBV18 and TRBJ1-5; D is unresolved. Per the germline V gene, CDR1 is KGHSH and CDR2 is LQKENI. Trimming cost V 4 bases and J 8 bases, with 12 bases left between them. CDR3 length: 13 residues. DNA of the CDR3: TGTGCCAGCTCACGTGGTGCGAGTGAGCCCCAGCATTTT. Translating gives CASSRGASEPQHF. Supplemented by reference TRBV18 and TRBJ1-5, the full variable domain reads NAGVMQNPRHLVRRRGQEARLRCSPMKGHSHVYWYRQLPEEGLKFMVYLQKENIIDESGMPKERFSAEFPKEGPSILRIQQVVRGDSAAYFCASSRGASEPQHFGDGTRLSIL.

The chain recombines TRBV7-8 with TRBJ1-5; no reliable D call. V shed 2 bases and J shed 7 bases, with 9 bases lying between them. This CDR3 is 13 amino acids long. Germline CDR1 SGHVS, CDR2 FQNEAQ. CDR3 loop: CASSLSWEQPQHF. The CDR3 DNA is TGTGCCAGCAGCTTAAGTTGGGAACAGCCCCAGCATTTT.

The V and J genes are TRBV5-6 and TRBJ2-4, with 11 bases fitting TRBD2. The CDR3 sequence is 17 residues long. Germline V gene data show CDR1 as SGHDT and CDR2 as YYEEEE. The V gene end was trimmed by 4 bases and the J gene end by 1 base; junction bases not matched to a gene: 7. This chain's CDR3 is CASSNSGGASAKNIQYF. The CDR3 nucleotides read TGTGCCAGCAGCAATAGCGGGGGGGCCTCGGCCAAAAACATTCAGTACTTC.